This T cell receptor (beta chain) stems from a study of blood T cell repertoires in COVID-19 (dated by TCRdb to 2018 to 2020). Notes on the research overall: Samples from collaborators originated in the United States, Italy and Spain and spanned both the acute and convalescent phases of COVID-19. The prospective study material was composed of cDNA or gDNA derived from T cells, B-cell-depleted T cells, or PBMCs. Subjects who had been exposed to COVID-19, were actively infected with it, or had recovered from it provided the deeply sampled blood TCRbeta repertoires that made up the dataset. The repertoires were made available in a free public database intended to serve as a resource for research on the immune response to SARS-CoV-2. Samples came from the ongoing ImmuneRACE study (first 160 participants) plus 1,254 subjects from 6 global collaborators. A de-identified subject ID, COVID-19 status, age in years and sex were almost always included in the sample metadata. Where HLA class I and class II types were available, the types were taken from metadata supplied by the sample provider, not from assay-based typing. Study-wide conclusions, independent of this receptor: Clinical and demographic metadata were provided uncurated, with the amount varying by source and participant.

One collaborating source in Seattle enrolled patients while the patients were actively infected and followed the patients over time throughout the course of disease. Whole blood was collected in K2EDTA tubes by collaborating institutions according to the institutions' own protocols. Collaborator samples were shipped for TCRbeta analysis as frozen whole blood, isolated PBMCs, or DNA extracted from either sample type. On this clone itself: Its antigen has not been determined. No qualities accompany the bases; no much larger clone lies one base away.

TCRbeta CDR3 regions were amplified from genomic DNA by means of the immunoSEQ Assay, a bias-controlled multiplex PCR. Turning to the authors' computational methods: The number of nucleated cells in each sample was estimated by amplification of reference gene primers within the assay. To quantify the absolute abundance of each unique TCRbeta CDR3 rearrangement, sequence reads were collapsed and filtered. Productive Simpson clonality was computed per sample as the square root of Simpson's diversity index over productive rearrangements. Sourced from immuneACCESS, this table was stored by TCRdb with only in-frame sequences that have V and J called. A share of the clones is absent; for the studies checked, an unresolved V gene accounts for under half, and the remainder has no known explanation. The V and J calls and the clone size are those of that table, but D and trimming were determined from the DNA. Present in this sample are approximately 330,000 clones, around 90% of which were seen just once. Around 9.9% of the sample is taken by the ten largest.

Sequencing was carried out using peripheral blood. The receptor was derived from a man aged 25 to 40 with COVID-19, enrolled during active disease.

Here the CDR3 is given as CASSLRGPRDTFSGNTIYF. The DNA sequence is TGTGCCAGCAGCTTAAGGGGCCCCCGGGACACTTTCTCTGGAAACACCATATATTTT. Recombination linked TRBV7-3 to TRBJ1-3; matching of 6 bases hints at TRBD1 as the D gene. According to the germline V gene, CDR1 reads SGHTA and CDR2 reads FQGTGA. The CDR3 has 19 amino acids, counting the end cysteine and phenylalanine. Only the CDR3 region is kept as DNA, spanning 57 bases read in frame from base 1. Cut back by 1 base and 0 bases, the V and J ends lie 19 bases apart. The CDR3 plus the reference TRBV7-3 and TRBJ1-3 genes for the other parts give the full variable domain: GAGVSQTPSNKVTEKGKYVELRCDPISGHTALYWYRQSLGQGPEFLIYFQGTGAADDSGLPNDRFFAVRPEGSVSTLKIQRTERGDSAVYLCASSLRGPRDTFSGNTIYFGEGSWLTVV.